This T cell receptor (beta chain) was captured by sequencing in a study of blood T cell repertoires in COVID-19. About the study: From the United States, Italy and Spain came samples of acute and convalescent COVID-19. Sources were T cells, B-cell-depleted T cells, or PBMCs; the material itself was cDNA or gDNA.

In the authors' methods: Nucleated cell number was recorded as an estimate derived from reference gene primer amplification. The repertoire was sequenced with immunoSEQ multiplex PCR; TCRdb's copy has only in-frame clones and lacks some. Clone size and V and J calls were adopted from that table, with D and trimming inferred from the DNA. Altogether 250,000 or so clones are present, 85% to 90% being singletons, with the ten largest covering more than 1.3%. This CDR3 has 15 residues. In germline, CDR1 is ENHRY, CDR2 SYGVKD. Trimming stripped 6 bases from V and 3 bases from J, with 18 bases between. The genes are TRBV10-3 and TRBJ2-7; D is perhaps TRBD1 (6 bases). Sequenced input: peripheral blood. The clonotype originates from a woman in her 40s who had recovered from COVID-19. For the CDR3, the DNA is TGTGCCATCAGACCGCATTCAGGACAGCACTACGAGCAGTACTTC. Protein product: CAIRPHSGQHYEQYF.